The 27 T cell receptor beta chains below all came from one sample that was sequenced in a study of blood T cell repertoires in COVID-19. Repertoires were generated with immunoSEQ multiplex PCR, while TCRdb's copy carries only in-frame clones and drops some. The sample consists of about 210,000 clones, around 88% of them appearing once. The sequencing sample was made of peripheral blood. The receptors here all came from a man aged 50-59 years with active or convalescent COVID-19.

This clone has more than one count but fewer than ten. The chain uses TRBV12-2 and TRBJ1-5. TRBV12-2 is listed as a pseudogene. This CDR3 comprises 14 residues. The CDR3 coding sequence is TGTGCAAGTCGCTTAGCTGACGCGCGGCAGCCCCAGCATTTT. Amino acids: CASRLADARQPQHF.

This clone was recorded a few times. The chain recombines TRBV25-1 with TRBJ2-7; 8 bases fit TRBD2. V lost 1 base to trimming and J lost 5 bases; unmatched junction nucleotides: 4. Germline V CDR1 and CDR2: MGHDK, SYGVNS. CDR3 length: 14 amino acids. The CDR3 coding sequence is TGTGCCAGCAGTGAATTTGCGGGAGGTGACGAGCAGTACTTC. Its protein product is CASSEFAGGDEQYF.

The V gene is TRBV6-5, the J gene TRBJ1-1; 8 nucleotides align to TRBD1. The CDR3 consists of 14 residues. J was trimmed by 7 bases and V by 4 bases; bases with no gene match: 8. CDR1 is MNHEY, CDR2 SVGAGI, per germline. The CDR3 DNA is TGTGCCAGCAGTTTCACAGGGGGAAACGGTGAAGCTTTCTTT. As protein: CASSFTGGNGEAFF.

This clone was recorded only once. The V gene is TRBV7-9, the J gene TRBJ2-2; the match to TRBD2 covers 11 bases. Germline-derived CDR1 and CDR2 are SEHNR and FQNEAQ (reference sequence). With V trimmed by 3 bases and J by 4 bases, 7 bases remained unmatched. The CDR3 is made up of 17 amino acids. Here the CDR3 reads CASSLALAGGTTGELFF. The CDR3 bases are TGTGCCAGCAGCTTGGCTCTAGCGGGAGGAACCACCGGGGAGCTGTTTTTT.

This chain joins TRBV5-1 and TRBJ1-1, with D tentatively TRBD1 (6 bases). The CDR3 consists of 17 residues. V was trimmed by 3 bases and J by 0 bases, leaving 18 bases between them. Germline loops: CDR1 SGHRS, CDR2 YFSETQ. CDR3 nucleotides: TGCGCCAGCAGCTCCACCGCCACAGGGCACATGAACACTGAAGCTTTCTTT. Translation: CASSSTATGHMNTEAFF.

Remarks on this clone: An end of the junction does not agree with germline; a read error may underlie this. The chain couples TRBV6-5 to TRBJ2-1; 7 bases match TRBD1. The CDR3 totals 14 residues. In germline, CDR1 is MNHEY, CDR2 SVGAGI. Here the CDR3 reads CASSTLTGYNGQFF. CDR3 nucleotides: TGTGCCAGCAGTACCCTGACAGGGTACAATGGGCAGTTCTTC.

This CDR3 reads CAWRGLSGFSEAFF. DNA for the CDR3: TGTGCCTGGAGAGGGCTCTCGGGGTTCTCTGAAGCTTTCTTT. The rearrangement links TRBV30 to TRBJ1-1; D remains ambiguous. The V and J ends lost 3 bases and 6 bases respectively, with 17 bases between them. CDR1 is GTSNPN and CDR2 is SVGIG in the germline V gene (reference sequence). The CDR3 runs 14 residues. Variable domain in full (rest from reference TRBV30 and TRBJ1-1): SQTIHQWPATLVQPVGSPLSLECTVEGTSNPNLYWYRQAAGRGLQLLFYSVGIGQISSEVPQNLSASRPQDRQFILSSKKLLLSDSGFYLCAWRGLSGFSEAFFGQGTRLTVV.

This chain joins TRBV29-1 and TRBJ1-4; TRBD1 aligns across 7 bases. CDR3 length: 13 amino acids. V lost 3 bases, J lost 3 bases, and 1 base stayed unmatched. From germline, CDR1 is SQVTM and CDR2 ANQGSEA. CDR3 in amino acids: CSVEGTANEKLFF. In DNA form, the CDR3 reads TGCAGCGTTGAGGGGACAGCTAATGAAAAACTGTTTTTT.

This clone was seen a handful of times. V usage is TRBV18 and J usage is TRBJ1-5; a possible D gene is TRBD1 (5 bases). The CDR3 runs 14 residues. Trimming cost V 5 bases and J 5 bases, with 13 bases left between them. Per the germline V gene, CDR1 is KGHSH and CDR2 is LQKENI. This CDR3 is CASSTTGRDQPQHF. As DNA, the CDR3 is TGTGCCAGCTCAACAACAGGTCGCGATCAGCCCCAGCATTTT.

The chain joins TRBV18 to TRBJ2-7; TRBD2 matches 10 bases. The germline V gene has CDR1 KGHSH and CDR2 LQKENI. The CDR3 has 15 amino acids. V gave up 1 base and J gave up 2 bases; unmatched junction bases: 2. The CDR3 loop is CASSPRTSGTYEQYF. CDR3 DNA sequence: TGTGCCAGCTCACCACGGACTAGCGGCACCTACGAGCAGTACTTC.

This chain links TRBV4-3 with TRBJ1-2; TRBD1 agrees at 7 bases. Germline V gives CDR1 LGHNA, CDR2 YSLEER. The CDR3 runs 15 residues. V shed 3 bases, J shed 0 bases, and the junction held 4 bases outside the gene matches. CDR3 in DNA: TGCGCCAGCAGCCAGGACAGGTCCTCTAACTATGGCTACACCTTC. It yields the protein CASSQDRSSNYGYTF.

The V and J genes are TRBV27 and TRBJ2-3; 9 bases match TRBD1. Germline trimming cut 6 bases from V and 4 bases from J; bases unmatched to any gene: 8. CDR3 length equals 15 residues. Germline CDR1 MNHEY, CDR2 SMNVEV (reference sequence). CDR3 in DNA: TGTGCCAGCAGCCAGGGACAGGGAGGAGCAGATACGCAGTATTTT. Its translation is CASSQGQGGADTQYF.

This clone was seen once. The chain links TRBV4-2 to TRBJ2-3, with D uncertain. The V gene lost 3 bases and the J gene lost 1 base, with 11 bases spanning the gap. CDR1 and CDR2 from the germline V gene are LGHNA and YNFKEQ. This CDR3 is built from 15 residues. The CDR3 spells CASSQLAAGTDTQYF. The CDR3 DNA reads TGTGCCAGCAGCCAGTTAGCCGCTGGCACAGATACGCAGTATTTT.

This rearrangement joins TRBV5-8 to TRBJ2-3; D perhaps matches TRBD1 (7 bases). Trimming cost V 10 bases and J 5 bases, with 17 bases left between them. Germline CDR1 is SGHTS and CDR2 is YDEGEE. The CDR3 extends over 13 amino acids. The CDR3 region is CAPGRDSQDTQYF. The DNA of the CDR3 is TGTGCCCCAGGGCGGGACAGCCAAGATACGCAGTATTTT.

The J gene is TRBJ2-4, the V gene TRBV25-1; TRBD1 matches at 7 bases. CDR3 size: 16 residues. Germline V gene lookup returns CDR1 MGHDK and CDR2 SYGVNS. With 2 bases clipped from V and 1 base from J, the junction kept 5 bases outside the gene matches. In DNA form, the CDR3 reads TGTGCCAGCAGTGAAGGGGTCAGGGGGGCCAAAAACATTCAGTACTTC. It translates to CASSEGVRGAKNIQYF.

V gene TRBV28 combines with J gene TRBJ2-7, with D possibly TRBD1 on 6 matching bases. This CDR3 is built from 13 residues. V was trimmed by 2 bases and J by 11 bases, leaving 16 bases between them. Looked up from germline, CDR1 is MDHEN and CDR2 is SYDVKM. This CDR3 reads CASSLIQGQIKYF. As DNA, the CDR3 is TGTGCCAGCAGTTTAATCCAGGGGCAGATTAAGTACTTC.

This chain links TRBV9 with TRBJ2-7; 8 bases match TRBD2. In germline, CDR1 is SGDLS, CDR2 YYNGEE. J gave up 3 bases and V 0 bases, and 8 bases lay outside the gene matches. This CDR3 has 16 amino acids. CDR3 protein: CASSVAPSREGYEQYF. The DNA for the CDR3 is TGTGCCAGCAGCGTAGCTCCCTCCCGGGAGGGCTACGAGCAGTACTTC.

The chain uses TRBV6-6 and TRBJ2-7; the D is unclear. The CDR3 spans 15 residues. Germline CDR1 is MNHNY and CDR2 is SVGAGI (reference sequence). The V end lost 0 bases, the J end lost 0 bases, and 9 bases lay between the germline ends. CDR3 amino acids: CASSYSSSSSYEQYF. For the CDR3, the DNA is TGTGCCAGCAGTTACTCTTCCTCGAGCTCCTACGAGCAGTACTTC.

V usage is TRBV10-1 and J usage is TRBJ2-1; 7 bases are shared with TRBD2. The germline V gene has CDR1 WNHNN and CDR2 SYGVQD (reference sequence). The CDR3 length is 13 residues. The J segment lost 8 bases and the V segment lost 6 bases, leaving 7 bases of the junction unmatched. The CDR3: CASSDPAGYEQFF. The CDR3 nucleotides read TGCGCCAGCAGCGACCCAGCGGGGTATGAGCAGTTCTTC.

Only one count was recorded for this clone. The chain joins TRBV6-5 to TRBJ1-4, with 8 positions matching TRBD1. Per the germline V gene, CDR1 is MNHEY and CDR2 is SVGAGI. V shed 5 bases, J shed 7 bases, and the junction held 6 bases outside the gene matches. The CDR3 sequence is 14 residues long. CDR3 residues: CASSRDRRFEKLFF. Written as DNA, the CDR3 is TGTGCCAGCAGTAGGGACAGGAGGTTTGAAAAACTGTTTTTT.

This chain links TRBV10-3 with TRBJ1-2, with 7 bases lining up with TRBD1. With V trimmed by 0 bases and J by 2 bases, 6 bases remained unmatched. The CDR3 consists of 16 residues. Germline-derived CDR1 and CDR2 are ENHRY and SYGVKD. The CDR3 DNA is TGTGCCATCAGTGAGTCGGGGGCGACAGGGAACTATGGCTACACCTTC. Its protein product is CAISESGATGNYGYTF.

The V call is TRBV5-1, the J call TRBJ2-1; D is perhaps TRBD2 (6 bases). Germline lookup yields CDR1 SGHRS and CDR2 YFSETQ. This CDR3 is built from 15 residues. V was cut by 2 bases and J by 2 bases, with 11 bases left in between. CDR3 protein: CASSLPGSAYNEQFF. As DNA, the CDR3 is TGCGCCAGCAGCTTACCCGGGAGCGCCTACAATGAGCAGTTCTTC.

This chain links TRBV19 with TRBJ2-7; 11 bases are a match to TRBD1. V shed 4 bases, J shed 3 bases, and the junction held 5 bases outside the gene matches. The V gene's germline CDR1 is LNHDA and CDR2 SQIVND (reference sequence). The CDR3 contains 15 residues. CDR3 nucleotides: TGTGCCAGTAGTACCGAGGACAGGGGGCACTACGAGCAGTACTTC. Translated: CASSTEDRGHYEQYF.

The chain uses TRBV10-3 and TRBJ1-6; D ambiguous. V was clipped by 4 bases and J by 5 bases, with 9 bases between them. CDR1 is ENHRY, CDR2 SYGVKD, per germline. The CDR3 runs 14 residues. The chain's CDR3 is CAISAPVNNSPLHF. The CDR3 nucleotides read TGTGCCATCAGTGCCCCAGTTAATAATTCACCCCTCCACTTT.

The chain joins TRBV19 to TRBJ2-3, with 8 bases fitting TRBD1. The V segment lost 5 bases and the J segment 5 bases; nucleotides outside the gene matches: 9. This CDR3 has 15 amino acids. The germline V gene has CDR1 LNHDA and CDR2 SQIVND (reference sequence). The CDR3 sequence: CASSPTGGEGDTQYF. In DNA, the CDR3 is TGTGCCAGTAGTCCAACAGGGGGAGAGGGAGATACGCAGTATTTT.

The gene calls are TRBV5-4 and TRBJ1-6, with 8 bases aligning to TRBD1. Looked up from germline, CDR1 is SGHNT and CDR2 is YYREEE (reference sequence). The CDR3 length is 16 residues. With V trimmed by 3 bases and J by 8 bases, 10 bases remained unmatched. CDR3 DNA sequence: TGTGCCAGCAGCTATTTATCGGGACAGGCTTATTCACCCCTCCACTTT. This translates into CASSYLSGQAYSPLHF.

J is TRBJ2-1 and V is TRBV9; 9 bases are shared with TRBD2. Germline V gene sequence: CDR1 SGDLS, CDR2 YYNGEE. The CDR3 has 14 residues. V trimming: 6 bases; J trimming: 2 bases; junction bases outside the gene matches: 3. The CDR3 sequence is CASTRTSAYNEQFF. The DNA for the CDR3 is TGTGCCAGCACCCGGACTAGCGCCTACAATGAGCAGTTCTTC.